The next 27 T cell receptor beta chains were all read from a single sample in a study of T cell responses to AZD1222 COVID-19 vaccine. The protocol was immunoSEQ multiplex PCR, while the TCRdb copy is restricted to in-frame clones and leaves out a portion. Of approximately 200,000 clones listed, 90% to 95% are singletons. The sample consisted of peripheral blood, taken 28 days after the second AZD1222 dose. The origin of the receptors is an adult who received the AZD1222 COVID-19 vaccine.

The rearrangement links TRBV5-1 to TRBJ1-3; no clear D gene. The CDR3 consists of 14 residues. Trimming took 2 bases from V and 3 from J, leaving 9 bases between them. CDR1 and CDR2 from the germline V gene are SGHRS and YFSETQ. DNA for the CDR3: TGCGCCAGCAGCTTCACGGTTGATGGAAACACCATATATTTT. Its protein is CASSFTVDGNTIYF. The variable domain in full, completed from reference TRBV5-1 and TRBJ1-3, reads KAGVTQTPRYLIKTRGQQVTLSCSPISGHRSVSWYQQTPGQGLQFLFEYFSETQRNKGNFPGRFSGRQFSNSRSEMNVSTLELGDSALYLCASSFTVDGNTIYFGEGSWLTVV.

The V and J genes are TRBV11-1 and TRBJ2-1; perhaps TRBD2 as D (6 bases). Trimming took 5 bases from V and 15 from J, leaving 20 bases between them. This CDR3 contains 13 residues. Germline V gene sequence: CDR1 SGHAT, CDR2 FQDESV (reference sequence). The CDR3 loop reads CASSPRELPIRFF. The CDR3 DNA follows: TGTGCCAGCAGCCCCCGGGAGCTCCCAATCCGGTTCTTC.

As DNA, the CDR3 is TGTGCCACCAGCAATAGCGGGGGTTCCTACGAGCAGTACTTC. Protein product: CATSNSGGSYEQYF. The gene calls are TRBV15 and TRBJ2-7; 9 bases map to TRBD2. The CDR3 is 14 residues long. The germline V gene encodes CDR1 LNHNV and CDR2 YYDKDF (reference sequence). J gave up 1 base and V 4 bases, and 2 bases lay outside the gene matches.

The rearrangement uses TRBV12-3 or TRBV12-4 and TRBJ1-1; TRBD1 might be the D (5 bases). V lost 6 bases and J lost 6, with 14 bases in between. The CDR3 loop spans 13 amino acids. DNA of the CDR3: TGTGCCAGCAGGAGGCGCGGGGACGCTGAAGCTTTCTTT. Encoded protein: CASRRRGDAEAFF.

V usage is TRBV19 and J usage is TRBJ2-3, with 8 bases that match TRBD1. CDR1 and CDR2 from the germline V gene are LNHDA and SQIVND (reference sequence). Trimming removed 4 bases from V and 4 bases from J; junction bases left unmatched: 10. The CDR3 has 16 amino acids. For the CDR3, the DNA is TGTGCCAGTAGTACCCTTCGAACAGGGGGAGCAGATACGCAGTATTTT. It codes for CASSTLRTGGADTQYF.

This clone is a singleton in its sample. The rearrangement uses TRBV5-1 and TRBJ2-7; D is uncertain. Trimming pared 1 base from V and 7 bases from J, leaving 15 bases between. The CDR3 length is 14 residues. Germline values: CDR1 SGHRS, CDR2 YFSETQ. CDR3 sequence: CASSLSLLSGEQYF. The CDR3 DNA reads as TGCGCCAGCAGCTTGTCTCTCCTAAGTGGGGAGCAGTACTTC.

This chain connects TRBV2 to TRBJ1-4; D remains unclear. The V end was cut by 0 bases, the J end by 12 bases, with 14 bases between. Germline V gene sequence: CDR1 SNHLY, CDR2 FYNNEI. This CDR3 spans 14 amino acids. CDR3 sequence reads: CASSEALRRKELFF. CDR3 nucleotide sequence: TGTGCCAGCAGTGAAGCGCTTCGACGAAAAGAACTGTTTTTT.

The rearrangement joins TRBV7-3 to TRBJ1-1; D unresolved. This CDR3 has 14 amino acids. CDR1 is SGHTA, CDR2 FQGTGA, per germline. The V end lost 0 bases, the J end lost 0 bases, and 5 bases lay between the germline ends. In nucleotides, the CDR3 is TGTGCCAGCAGCTTAACAGGGATGAACACTGAAGCTTTCTTT. It codes for CASSLTGMNTEAFF. The variable domain in full, completed from reference TRBV7-3 and TRBJ1-1, reads GAGVSQTPSNKVTEKGKYVELRCDPISGHTALYWYRQSLGQGPEFLIYFQGTGAADDSGLPNDRFFAVRPEGSVSTLKIQRTERGDSAVYLCASSLTGMNTEAFFGQGTRLTVV.

This clone was observed a few times. The V gene is TRBV2, the J gene TRBJ1-6; tentative D call: TRBD1 (5 bases). From germline, CDR1 is SNHLY and CDR2 FYNNEI. V was pared by 7 bases and J by 0 bases, with 10 bases between. The CDR3 contains 15 residues. The DNA for the CDR3 is TGTGCCAGCACACAGGCTAGCTCCTATAATTCACCCCTCCACTTT. Its protein product is CASTQASSYNSPLHF.

The chain combines TRBV19 with TRBJ1-4; 9 positions match TRBD1. The V segment lost 2 bases and the J segment 8 bases; nucleotides outside the gene matches: 12. This CDR3 region has 17 residues. Germline lookup yields CDR1 LNHDA and CDR2 SQIVND (reference sequence). The CDR3 here is CASSIKVGDRDGEKLFF. CDR3 nucleotides: TGTGCCAGTAGTATAAAGGTGGGGGACAGGGACGGGGAAAAACTGTTTTTT.

The CDR3 reads CAWSVKQAPSGNTIYF. Written as DNA, the CDR3 is TGTGCCTGGAGTGTAAAGCAGGCCCCATCTGGAAACACCATATATTTT. V is TRBV30 and J is TRBJ1-3; D not certain. Trimming pared 0 bases from V and 1 base from J, leaving 13 bases between. The CDR3 contains 16 residues. Germline V gene sequence: CDR1 GTSNPN, CDR2 SVGIG (reference sequence).

This chain links TRBV5-1 with TRBJ2-7; TRBD1 aligns across 8 bases. This CDR3 spans 16 amino acids. CDR1 and CDR2 (germline): SGHRS, YFSETQ. V lost 4 bases to trimming and J lost 5 bases; unmatched junction nucleotides: 14. This CDR3 reads CASSPKSLDRAHEQYF. DNA for the CDR3: TGCGCCAGCAGCCCGAAATCACTGGACAGGGCCCACGAGCAGTACTTC.

The chain has TRBV5-1 and TRBJ2-1, with D possibly TRBD2 on 6 matching bases. Trimming removed 3 bases at V and 2 bases at J, with 12 bases between. The CDR3 length is 15 residues. Germline CDR1 reads SGHRS; CDR2 reads YFSETQ. The CDR3 spells CASSYLGGTYNEQFF. In DNA, the CDR3 is TGCGCCAGCAGCTACCTTGGGGGGACCTACAATGAGCAGTTCTTC.

CDR3 sequence reads: CASSPPAGTRETQYF. Here the CDR3 DNA reads TGTGCCAGCTCACCACCCGCAGGGACTCGGGAGACCCAGTACTTC. V usage is TRBV18 and J usage is TRBJ2-5, with D tentatively TRBD2 (6 bases). Germline V lookup: CDR1 KGHSH, CDR2 LQKENI. V was cut by 0 bases and J by 5 bases, with 13 bases left in between. The CDR3 is 15 residues long. Based on the CDR3 plus reference TRBV18 and TRBJ2-5, the full variable domain is NAGVMQNPRHLVRRRGQEARLRCSPMKGHSHVYWYRQLPEEGLKFMVYLQKENIIDESGMPKERFSAEFPKEGPSILRIQQVVRGDSAAYFCASSPPAGTRETQYFGPGTRLLVL.

The V gene is TRBV12-3 or TRBV12-4, the J gene TRBJ2-5; weak D call: TRBD1 (6 bases). The CDR3 runs to 12 residues. Trimming shortened V by 7 bases and J by 9 bases, and 15 bases separated the two germline ends. The CDR3 reads CASTSGNRAQYF. The CDR3 coding sequence is TGTGCCAGCACCTCAGGGAACAGGGCCCAGTACTTC.

This rearrangement joins TRBV3-1 (or the pseudogene TRBV3-2) to TRBJ1-4; D uncertain. This CDR3 contains 14 residues. Germline V gives CDR1 LGHDT, CDR2 YNNKEL (reference sequence). Trimming left V 2 bases short and J 5 bases short, with 9 bases between. CDR3 amino acids: CASSQRQQNEKLFF. The CDR3 DNA sequence: TGTGCCAGCAGCCAACGGCAGCAAAATGAAAAACTGTTTTTT.

The rearrangement links TRBV11-1 to TRBJ1-2; the D is unclear. The CDR3 extends over 12 amino acids. V gave up 5 bases and J gave up 5 bases, with 9 bases separating them. CDR1 and CDR2 (germline): SGHAT, FQDESV (reference sequence). The CDR3 region is CASSQEGYGYTF. The CDR3 region has the DNA TGTGCCAGCAGCCAGGAGGGTTATGGCTACACCTTC.

The V gene is TRBV19, the J gene TRBJ1-6; TRBD1 agrees at 7 bases. J gave up 10 bases and V 3 bases, and 12 bases lay outside the gene matches. The CDR3 is 16 residues long. Per germline, CDR1 LNHDA and CDR2 SQIVND (reference sequence). The CDR3 bases are TGTGCCAGTAGTATTGGGAGACAGGGAGGAGGATCACCCCTCCACTTT. Amino acid sequence: CASSIGRQGGGSPLHF.

The chain combines TRBV5-1 with TRBJ1-1; D is possibly TRBD1 (5 bases). This CDR3 is built from 15 residues. The V and J ends lost 4 bases and 0 bases respectively, with 13 bases between them. CDR1 is SGHRS and CDR2 is YFSETQ in the germline V gene. The CDR3 sequence: CASSLLGVMNTEAFF. The CDR3 nucleotides read TGCGCCAGCAGCCTCCTGGGGGTCATGAACACTGAAGCTTTCTTT. Drawing the rest from reference TRBV5-1 and TRBJ1-1, the complete variable domain is KAGVTQTPRYLIKTRGQQVTLSCSPISGHRSVSWYQQTPGQGLQFLFEYFSETQRNKGNFPGRFSGRQFSNSRSEMNVSTLELGDSALYLCASSLLGVMNTEAFFGQGTRLTVV.

This clone has just a few counts. V gene TRBV7-2 combines with J gene TRBJ1-2; no clear D. CDR1 and CDR2 from the germline V gene are SGHTA and FQGNSA. The CDR3 is made up of 11 amino acids. Trimming removed 3 bases from V and 9 bases from J, with 8 bases in between. CDR3 sequence reads: CASSLGGSYTF. In nucleotides, the CDR3 is TGTGCCAGCAGCTTGGGTGGCAGCTACACCTTC.

The rearrangement links TRBV5-1 to TRBJ2-7, with D hard to call. This CDR3 is built from 14 residues. V gave up 0 bases and J gave up 2 bases, with 9 bases separating them. From germline, CDR1 is SGHRS and CDR2 YFSETQ. The CDR3 DNA follows: TGCGCCAGCAGCTTGGGTCCCCTGGCCTACGAGCAGTACTTC. It translates to CASSLGPLAYEQYF.

This chain uses TRBV3-1 (or the pseudogene TRBV3-2) with TRBJ1-2; no definite D call. The CDR3 length is 11 residues. With 4 bases removed from V and 12 bases from J, the gap between germline ends came to 12 bases. The V gene's germline CDR1 is LGHDT and CDR2 YNNKEL (reference sequence). The CDR3 loop reads CASSLETHHTF. In DNA form, the CDR3 reads TGTGCCAGCAGCCTAGAAACTCATCACACCTTC.

The chain recombines TRBV10-3 with TRBJ1-1, with D possibly TRBD1 on 5 matching bases. V dropped 5 bases and J dropped 4 bases, with 11 bases sitting between them. CDR3 length: 13 amino acids. The germline V gene has CDR1 ENHRY and CDR2 SYGVKD. The CDR3 here is CAISKWGGTEAFF. CDR3 sequence (DNA): TGTGCCATCAGTAAATGGGGGGGCACTGAAGCTTTCTTT.

This chain connects TRBV20-1 to TRBJ2-7; unclear D gene. V lost 3 bases to trimming and J lost 3 bases, with 6 bases between them. Germline lookup yields CDR1 DFQATT and CDR2 SNEGSKA (reference sequence). The CDR3 covers 11 residues. CDR3 DNA sequence: TGCAGTGCTAGTATAGGCTACGAGCAGTACTTC. Protein: CSASIGYEQYF.

This rearrangement joins TRBV4-1 to TRBJ2-7; weak D call: TRBD1 (5 bases). CDR3 size: 14 residues. Germline CDR1 reads MGHRA; CDR2 reads YSYEKL. The germline V and J ends were trimmed by 4 bases and 3 bases, with 13 bases remaining between them. The CDR3 region is CASSPQRGSYEQYF. CDR3 sequence (DNA): TGCGCCAGCAGCCCACAAAGGGGAAGCTACGAGCAGTACTTC.

V is TRBV7-2 and J is TRBJ2-7, with 9 bases identical to TRBD2. CDR3 length: 14 amino acids. The germline V gene has CDR1 SGHTA and CDR2 FQGNSA. Trimming at V came to 5 bases and at J to 2 bases, leaving 4 bases not matched to a gene. CDR3: CASSPSSGTYEQYF. CDR3 bases: TGTGCCAGCAGCCCTTCTAGCGGGACCTACGAGCAGTACTTC.

The V call is TRBV6-6, the J call TRBJ2-3; TRBD2 matches at 14 bases. Losses at the gene ends were 5 bases for V and 5 bases for J; bases not matched to a gene: 12. The CDR3 has 18 residues. Per germline, CDR1 MNHNY and CDR2 SVGAGI (reference sequence). The CDR3 sequence: CASSPRGPGLAGVDTQYF. The DNA of the CDR3 is TGTGCCAGCAGTCCCCGAGGGCCGGGACTAGCGGGAGTAGATACGCAGTATTTT.